These 29 T cell receptor beta chains came from one sample sequenced in a study of blood T cell repertoires in COVID-19. Clones were sequenced by immunoSEQ multiplex PCR, and TCRdb holds only the in-frame ones, with some missing. The data contain about 170,000 clones, just over 90% of them singletons. The material sequenced was peripheral blood. The origin of the receptors is a man aged 18-30 years with COVID-19, enrolled during active disease.

The chain combines TRBV27 with TRBJ2-7; D remains unclear. The CDR3 is made up of 13 amino acids. V was trimmed by 4 bases and J by 0 bases, leaving 7 bases between them. In germline, CDR1 is MNHEY, CDR2 SMNVEV (reference sequence). In nucleotides, the CDR3 is TGTGCCAGCAGTTCCCTCAGCTCCTACGAGCAGTACTTC. Amino acid sequence: CASSSLSSYEQYF.

The chain joins TRBV19 to TRBJ2-2; a weak D match, TRBD1 (6 bases). The CDR3 consists of 14 residues. Germline V gene data show CDR1 as LNHDA and CDR2 as SQIVND (reference sequence). V lost 6 bases to trimming and J lost 3 bases, with 11 bases between them. CDR3 sequence (DNA): TGTGCCAGTAGACAGGGATCGCACACCGGGGAGCTGTTTTTT. It translates to CASRQGSHTGELFF.

This clone occurred once. This chain joins TRBV30 and TRBJ2-7; possible D gene TRBD2, 6 bases. Germline loops: CDR1 GTSNPN, CDR2 SVGIG (reference sequence). Trimming took off 5 bases at V and 0 bases at J, with 11 bases between the two ends. There are 13 residues in the CDR3. The CDR3 spells CAWVREVSYEQYF. CDR3 bases: TGTGCCTGGGTCAGGGAGGTCTCCTACGAGCAGTACTTC. The full variable domain, with the rest looked up from reference TRBV30 and TRBJ2-7, is SQTIHQWPATLVQPVGSPLSLECTVEGTSNPNLYWYRQAAGRGLQLLFYSVGIGQISSEVPQNLSASRPQDRQFILSSKKLLLSDSGFYLCAWVREVSYEQYFGPGTRLTVT.

This clone appeared a single time. This sequence joins TRBV24-1 and TRBJ2-6, with 8 bases aligning to TRBD1. Germline assignment: CDR1 KGHDR and CDR2 SFDVKD. The CDR3 covers 13 residues. V dropped 9 bases and J dropped 7; count of bases not matched to a gene: 4. Written as DNA, the CDR3 is TGTGCCACCGGGGCAGGGGGCGCCAACGTCCTGACTTTC. Encoded protein: CATGAGGANVLTF.

The rearrangement uses TRBV9 and TRBJ1-6; D not certain. Trimming left V 0 bases short and J 4 bases short, with 5 bases between. The CDR3 loop spans 14 amino acids. The V gene's germline CDR1 is SGDLS and CDR2 YYNGEE. The CDR3: CASSVGAYNSPLHF. The CDR3 region has the DNA TGTGCCAGCAGCGTAGGGGCATATAATTCACCCCTCCACTTT.

The CDR3, as DNA: TGTGCCAGTAGTATGGGCCTGGCGAGCAATCAGCCCCAGCATTTT. Its protein product is CASSMGLASNQPQHF. The V and J genes are TRBV19 and TRBJ1-5; D unclear. The CDR3 has 15 residues. CDR1 and CDR2 from the germline V gene are LNHDA and SQIVND (reference sequence). Trimming cost V 3 bases and J 1 base, with 10 bases left between them.

The V and J genes are TRBV3-1 (or the pseudogene TRBV3-2) and TRBJ2-2, with TRBD2 matching over 9 bases. This CDR3 spans 15 amino acids. V trimming: 4 bases; J trimming: 2 bases; junction bases outside the gene matches: 2. Germline lookup yields CDR1 LGHDT and CDR2 YNNKEL (reference sequence). The CDR3 nucleotides are TGTGCCAGCAGCCCTAGCGGGACAAACACCGGGGAGCTGTTTTTT. This gives the protein CASSPSGTNTGELFF.

CDR3 region: CASSPATDRLNTEAFF. CDR3 in DNA: TGTGCCAGCTCACCCGCTACAGACAGGTTGAACACTGAAGCTTTCTTT. The chain uses TRBV18 and TRBJ1-1; D possibly corresponds to TRBD1 (6 bases). Germline values: CDR1 KGHSH, CDR2 LQKENI. V was shortened by 3 bases and J by 0 bases, with 14 bases between the two germline ends. This CDR3 has 16 amino acids.

V is TRBV11-2 and J is TRBJ2-1; TRBD2 is a possible D gene (6 bases). Between the trimmed V and J ends, which lost 4 bases and 7 bases, there was a span of 26 bases. This CDR3 contains 18 residues. CDR1 is SGHAT, CDR2 FQNNGV, per germline. The CDR3: CASSSVRDSPRERNEQFF. Here the CDR3 DNA reads TGTGCCAGCAGCTCGGTCCGGGACTCCCCTCGAGAAAGGAATGAGCAGTTCTTC.

The chain links TRBV7-2 to TRBJ1-3; D call uncertain. Germline CDR1 and CDR2: SGHTA and FQGNSA. This CDR3 has 19 residues. V gave up 4 bases and J gave up 0 bases, with 22 bases separating them. The CDR3 region has the DNA TGTGCCAGCAGCTCCCCACCTCCTCCCGTGTTTAGCTCTGGAAACACCATATATTTT. Its protein product is CASSSPPPPVFSSGNTIYF.

The chain combines TRBV5-6 with TRBJ1-1, with TRBD1 identical over 7 bases. Per germline, CDR1 SGHDT and CDR2 YYEEEE. V was clipped by 3 bases and J by 7 bases; unmatched bases: 6. The CDR3 is 13 amino acids. In nucleotides, the CDR3 is TGTGCCAGCAGCTCGGGACAGCATCTTGAAGCTTTCTTT. Protein sequence: CASSSGQHLEAFF. Filled out from reference TRBV5-6 and TRBJ1-1, the complete variable domain reads DAGVTQSPTHLIKTRGQQVTLRCSPKSGHDTVSWYQQALGQGPQFIFQYYEEEERQRGNFPDRFSGHQFPNYSSELNVNALLLGDSALYLCASSSGQHLEAFFGQGTRLTVV.

The chain joins TRBV10-3 to TRBJ2-5; TRBD1 matches at 8 bases. Germline V gene data show CDR1 as ENHRY and CDR2 as SYGVKD. J lost 1 base, V lost 3 bases, and 10 bases had no gene match. The CDR3 contains 17 residues. The CDR3 nucleotides are TGTGCCATCAGTGACCCGACCACCGGGACAGGCCAAGAGACCCAGTACTTC. Its protein product is CAISDPTTGTGQETQYF.

CDR3 in DNA: TGTGCCAGCAGCTCCCGGGACAGGACTTCGAACACCGGGGAGCTGTTTTTT. It codes for CASSSRDRTSNTGELFF. The V gene is TRBV3-1 (or the pseudogene TRBV3-2), the J gene TRBJ2-2, with TRBD1 identical over 8 bases. The CDR3 sequence is 17 residues long. Losses at the gene ends were 5 bases for V and 0 bases for J; bases not matched to a gene: 8. Germline values: CDR1 LGHDT, CDR2 YNNKEL (reference sequence).

V and J are TRBV24-1 and TRBJ2-1, with 14 bases aligning to TRBD2. The V and J ends lost 7 bases and 5 bases, in that order; junction bases with no gene match: 30. The CDR3 spans 24 residues. The germline gives CDR1 KGHDR, CDR2 SFDVKD. Written as DNA, the CDR3 is TGTGCCACCAGGCCCTGCGGACAGGGAGGAGTGGCCGGGACTAGCGGGAGATGGGACAATGAGCAGTTCTTC. Translated, it gives CATRPCGQGGVAGTSGRWDNEQFF.

The V and J genes are TRBV28 and TRBJ2-7; TRBD2 matches at 7 bases. The ends lost 3 bases at V and 5 bases at J; junction bases unmatched: 7. CDR1 MDHEN and CDR2 SYDVKM come from the germline V gene. The CDR3 runs to 14 residues. CDR3 DNA: TGTGCCAGCAGTTTGGGGCGGGAGATCGACGAGCAGTACTTC. Amino acid sequence: CASSLGREIDEQYF.

The rearrangement joins TRBV5-5 to TRBJ1-1; a possible D gene is TRBD1 (5 bases). Trimming pared 4 bases from V and 5 bases from J, leaving 12 bases between. The germline CDR1 and CDR2 sequences are SGHKS and YYEKEE (reference sequence). This CDR3 is built from 13 residues. Written as DNA, the CDR3 is TGTGCCAGCAGCCTGCTGGGGGGGACTGAAGCTTTCTTT. Its protein is CASSLLGGTEAFF.

The chain joins TRBV10-3 to TRBJ2-3; perhaps TRBD1 as D (7 bases). This CDR3 contains 15 residues. Germline CDR1 is ENHRY and CDR2 is SYGVKD. Trimming pared 4 bases from V and 3 bases from J, leaving 14 bases between. The CDR3 DNA reads TGTGCCATCAGTGTAAATGCGGGACAGACAGATACGCAGTATTTT. Amino acids: CAISVNAGQTDTQYF.

The sample holds one count of this clone. The genes are TRBV30 and TRBJ1-5; tentatively, D is TRBD1 (5 bases). The CDR3 contains 12 residues. CDR1 is GTSNPN, CDR2 SVGIG, per germline (reference sequence). Trimming cost V 2 bases and J 7 bases, with 9 bases left between them. In DNA, the CDR3 is TGTGCCTGGAGTTCCGGGGGGCAGCCCCAGCATTTT. Residues: CAWSSGGQPQHF.

The rearrangement links TRBV18 to TRBJ1-1; possibly TRBD1 for D (6 bases). Germline V gene data show CDR1 as KGHSH and CDR2 as LQKENI. V was clipped by 3 bases and J by 3 bases, with 8 bases between them. This CDR3 has 13 residues. The CDR3 sequence is CASSPSGDTEAFF. CDR3 nucleotides: TGTGCCAGCTCACCCTCAGGGGACACTGAAGCTTTCTTT.

The J gene is TRBJ2-2, the V gene TRBV4-1, with 10 bases matching TRBD1. The junction had 6 bases not matched to a gene; V was cut back by 3 bases and J by 5 bases. CDR3 size: 16 residues. CDR1 is MGHRA and CDR2 is YSYEKL in the germline V gene. The CDR3 here is CASSHRQGASTGELFF. The CDR3 DNA is TGCGCCAGCAGCCATCGACAGGGGGCGAGTACCGGGGAGCTGTTTTTT.

The chain joins TRBV7-8 to TRBJ1-1, with D uncertain. Germline V CDR1 and CDR2: SGHVS, FQNEAQ. The V end was cut by 1 base, the J end by 5 bases, with 8 bases between. This CDR3 is built from 13 residues. The CDR3 sequence is CASSLDSVTEAFF. In DNA form, the CDR3 reads TGTGCCAGCAGCTTAGACTCGGTTACTGAAGCTTTCTTT.

The chain couples TRBV9 to TRBJ1-2; unclear D gene. This CDR3 has 15 residues. Between the trimmed V and J ends, which lost 0 bases and 4 bases, there was a span of 13 bases. The V gene's germline CDR1 is SGDLS and CDR2 YYNGEE. The CDR3 region has the DNA TGTGCCAGCAGCGTAGATTCCGGGGAAGGCTATGGCTACACCTTC. Translated: CASSVDSGEGYGYTF. Full variable domain (outside the CDR3, taken from reference TRBV9 and TRBJ1-2): DSGVTQTPKHLITATGQRVTLRCSPRSGDLSVYWYQQSLDQGLQFLIQYYNGEERAKGNILERFSAQQFPDLHSELNLSSLELGDSALYFCASSVDSGEGYGYTFGSGTRLTVV.

This chain links TRBV7-2 with TRBJ1-1, with 7 positions matching TRBD1. This CDR3 spans 15 amino acids. The V gene's germline CDR1 is SGHTA and CDR2 FQGNSA. Trimming took 2 bases from V and 9 from J; bases not matched to a gene: 12. The CDR3 reads CASSLLGQLLLQAFF. The CDR3 nucleotides are TGTGCCAGCAGCTTACTGGGACAGCTTCTTCTACAAGCTTTCTTT.

Only one count was recorded for this clone. V is TRBV19 and J is TRBJ2-1, with 8 bases aligning to TRBD2. Germline assignment: CDR1 LNHDA and CDR2 SQIVND (reference sequence). The CDR3 consists of 14 residues. J lost 10 bases, V lost 6 bases, and 11 bases had no gene match. This CDR3 is CASSSAGVTGEQFF. The DNA for the CDR3 is TGTGCCAGTAGCTCAGCGGGGGTGACGGGCGAGCAGTTCTTC.

V gene TRBV18 combines with J gene TRBJ1-4, with D possibly being TRBD1 (6 bases). Between the trimmed V and J ends, which lost 5 bases and 0 bases, there was a span of 13 bases. Germline CDR1 KGHSH, CDR2 LQKENI. The CDR3 consists of 16 residues. CDR3 coding DNA: TGTGCCAGCTCAAAGGACAGACCCGCAACTAATGAAAAACTGTTTTTT. This sequence encodes CASSKDRPATNEKLFF.

The chain recombines TRBV27 with TRBJ1-2; D perhaps matches TRBD1 (6 bases). The CDR3 has 14 residues. The germline V gene encodes CDR1 MNHEY and CDR2 SMNVEV (reference sequence). Trimming took off 10 bases at V and 2 bases at J, with 17 bases between the two ends. CDR3 nucleotide sequence: TGTGCCACAGGCCCGGGGGGCCAAAACTATGGCTACACCTTC. Translating gives CATGPGGQNYGYTF.

This chain uses TRBV20-1 with TRBJ1-2; D possibly corresponds to TRBD1 (6 bases). CDR1 and CDR2 from the germline V gene are DFQATT and SNEGSKA (reference sequence). The V and J ends lost 6 bases and 4 bases respectively, with 9 bases between them. This CDR3 region has 11 residues. The CDR3 sequence is CSAPDSYGYTF. The CDR3 DNA reads TGCAGTGCCCCGGACAGCTATGGCTACACCTTC.

The chain couples TRBV28 to TRBJ1-2, with D perhaps TRBD1 (6 bases). The CDR3 is 17 amino acids. Trimming took off 5 bases at V and 4 bases at J, with 23 bases between the two ends. The germline gives CDR1 MDHEN, CDR2 SYDVKM. The DNA of the CDR3 is TGTGCCAGCAGTCCCTGGGGGCAGGGCCGAAGGAGCTATGGCTACACCTTC. It specifies CASSPWGQGRRSYGYTF.

CDR3 residues: CASSEGPGEVNQPQHF. The CDR3 DNA is TGTGCCAGCAGTGAGGGACCGGGGGAGGTTAATCAGCCCCAGCATTTT. The rearrangement links TRBV25-1 to TRBJ1-5, with a weak D call TRBD1 (5 bases). CDR3 length: 16 residues. Looked up from germline, CDR1 is MGHDK and CDR2 is SYGVNS. The V and J ends lost 3 bases and 4 bases respectively, with 16 bases between them.